This entry lists 16 T cell receptor beta chains sequenced from one sample in a study of molecular identifiers for immune sequencing clone quantification. One entry per CDR3 protein, called by TCRdb with MiXCR from the PCR reads. This table holds approximately 90,000 distinct CDR3 sequences, 21% found once. Sequencing was performed on naive CD8+ T cells from blood, with Jurkat cell RNA spiked in. Specified subset: FACS-sorted CD8+CD4-CCR7+CD45RA+ naive T cells. Receptors originate from a human donor in good health. Some libraries in this study had Jurkat cell RNA spiked in.

This clonotype occurred a few times. The genes are TRBV7-2 and TRBJ2-3, with a possible D match to TRBD1 (6 bases). CDR3 length: 19 amino acids. Germline lookup yields CDR1 SGHTA and CDR2 FQGNSA. The V and J ends lost 0 bases and 3 bases respectively, with 22 bases between them. DNA for the CDR3: TGTGCCAGCAGCTTAGCCACCGTAATCAGGGGAGTAGGAACAGATACGCAGTATTTT. Residues: CASSLATVIRGVGTDTQYF.

This clonotype was observed at least ten times. The chain combines TRBV7-9 with TRBJ2-2; unclear D gene. CDR1 and CDR2 (germline): SEHNR, FQNEAQ (reference sequence). V was shortened by 4 bases and J by 6 bases, with 15 bases between the two germline ends. The CDR3 is 15 residues long. CDR3 nucleotide sequence: TGTGCCAGCAGCTCATATCCTCGAGAGGCCGGGGAGCTGTTTTTT. Translation gives CASSSYPREAGELFF.

In its sample, this clonotype was seen many times. This sequence joins TRBV5-1 and TRBJ2-2; D is uncertain. There are 12 residues in the CDR3. Germline CDR1 and CDR2: SGHRS and YFSETQ. V was trimmed by 4 bases and J by 2 bases, leaving 3 bases between them. The CDR3 protein is CASSANTGELFF. The CDR3 DNA sequence: TGCGCCAGCAGCGCAAACACCGGGGAGCTGTTTTTT.

This clonotype has ten or more counts. The chain carries TRBV19 and TRBJ2-5; 8 bases match TRBD2. With V trimmed by 5 bases and J by 4 bases, 6 bases remained unmatched. The CDR3 consists of 14 residues. CDR1 is LNHDA, CDR2 SQIVND, per germline (reference sequence). This CDR3 reads CASSRSSGAETQYF. CDR3 DNA sequence: TGTGCCAGTAGTCGGAGTAGCGGGGCAGAGACCCAGTACTTC.

Many counts were recorded for this clonotype. The gene calls are TRBV15 and TRBJ1-1; TRBD1 matches at 7 bases. This CDR3 comprises 15 residues. Germline V gene lookup returns CDR1 LNHNV and CDR2 YYDKDF (reference sequence). Losses at the gene ends were 9 bases for V and 2 bases for J; bases not matched to a gene: 12. The CDR3 nucleotides are TGTGCCACGAATGTCAGGGGGGGTGGAAACACTGAAGCTTTCTTT. Protein product: CATNVRGGGNTEAFF.

This clonotype came up many times. The chain links TRBV6-1 to TRBJ1-2; the D gene is possibly TRBD1 (5 bases). V was cut by 7 bases and J by 4 bases, with 13 bases left in between. This CDR3 spans 13 amino acids. In germline, CDR1 is MNHNS, CDR2 SASEGT. The CDR3 loop reads CASTGGRSYGYTF. CDR3 nucleotide sequence: TGTGCCAGCACCGGGGGACGGAGCTATGGCTACACCTTC.

This clonotype was found many times. The rearrangement joins TRBV9 to TRBJ2-7, with D hard to call. CDR3 length equals 15 residues. Per the germline V gene, CDR1 is SGDLS and CDR2 is YYNGEE. V lost 0 bases to trimming and J lost 4 bases, with 14 bases between them. The CDR3 is CASSVDVGPRYEQYF. Written as DNA, the CDR3 is TGTGCCAGCAGCGTAGATGTGGGCCCAAGGTACGAGCAGTACTTC.

This clonotype showed up many times. This chain uses TRBV20-1 with TRBJ1-5; 10 bases line up with TRBD1. The V and J ends lost 4 bases and 6 bases, in that order; junction bases with no gene match: 3. This CDR3 contains 13 residues. Germline V gives CDR1 DFQATT, CDR2 SNEGSKA (reference sequence). The CDR3 spells CSAKDRGLQPQHF. In DNA form, the CDR3 reads TGCAGTGCTAAAGACAGGGGGCTTCAGCCCCAGCATTTT.

The rearrangement links TRBV29-1 to TRBJ2-7, with a tentative D call TRBD2 (7 bases). In germline, CDR1 is SQVTM, CDR2 ANQGSEA. The CDR3 loop spans 14 amino acids. V was clipped by 3 bases and J by 5 bases, with 17 bases between them. The CDR3 region is CSVEGGTRNDEQYF. For the CDR3, the DNA is TGCAGCGTTGAGGGGGGGACAAGAAACGACGAGCAGTACTTC.

This clonotype was observed at least ten times. The rearrangement joins TRBV19 to TRBJ2-3; D ambiguous. V dropped 0 bases and J dropped 0 bases, with 19 bases sitting between them. This CDR3 has 19 amino acids. CDR1 and CDR2 (germline): LNHDA, SQIVND (reference sequence). The CDR3 region has the DNA TGTGCCAGTAGTATAGAACCACACCGAGACGTCCCAAGCACAGATACGCAGTATTTT. Its translation is CASSIEPHRDVPSTDTQYF.

This clonotype turned up a few times. A junction boundary mismatches the germline segment, possibly from a read error. The rearrangement uses TRBV29-1 and TRBJ2-5; D unclear. The CDR3 is 13 residues long. In germline, CDR1 is SQVTM, CDR2 ANQGSEA. The CDR3 protein is CSVKLGSEEAQYF. In nucleotides, the CDR3 is TGCAGCGTTAAATTGGGGTCGGAAGAGGCCCAGTACTTC.

The sample holds a few counts of this clonotype. One junction end does not reproduce the germline sequence, and a read error may be involved. The chain couples TRBV28 to TRBJ2-2; a possible D gene is TRBD2 (5 bases). The CDR3 is 12 amino acids. CDR1 and CDR2 from the germline V gene are MDHEN and SYDVKM. The DNA for the CDR3 is TGTGCCAGCAGAGGCGACACCGGGGAGCCGTTTTTT. This sequence encodes CASRGDTGEPFF.

This clonotype was seen a handful of times. The chain joins TRBV19 to TRBJ2-7; TRBD1 matches 7 bases. The germline V gene has CDR1 LNHDA and CDR2 SQIVND (reference sequence). CDR3 length equals 14 residues. J was trimmed by 2 bases and V by 1 base; bases with no gene match: 2. CDR3 residues: CASSIAGTAYEQYF. CDR3 bases: TGTGCCAGTAGTATAGCGGGGACAGCCTACGAGCAGTACTTC.

As DNA, the CDR3 is TGTGCCAGTAGTATAGGGCAGGGGGCTAACTACGAGCAGTACTTC. Translation gives CASSIGQGANYEQYF. The chain has TRBV19 and TRBJ2-7; 8 nucleotides align to TRBD1. J lost 3 bases, V lost 1 base, and 5 bases had no gene match. Per germline, CDR1 LNHDA and CDR2 SQIVND (reference sequence). The CDR3 has 15 residues.

This clonotype was picked up many times. The rearrangement uses TRBV7-9 and TRBJ2-5; D ambiguous. Between the trimmed V and J ends, which lost 5 bases and 1 base, there was a span of 8 bases. The germline V gene has CDR1 SEHNR and CDR2 FQNEAQ (reference sequence). The CDR3 totals 13 residues. The CDR3 protein is CASSLAPQETQYF. CDR3 in DNA: TGTGCCAGCAGCCTGGCTCCCCAAGAGACCCAGTACTTC.

This clonotype occurred many times. The V gene is TRBV28, the J gene TRBJ1-1, with D possibly being TRBD1 (5 bases). Germline CDR1 is MDHEN and CDR2 is SYDVKM. Trimming shortened V by 4 bases and J by 2 bases, and 17 bases separated the two germline ends. CDR3 length: 16 residues. The CDR3 loop is CASSSRRVRENTEAFF. The CDR3 bases are TGTGCCAGCAGTTCTCGCAGGGTACGCGAAAACACTGAAGCTTTCTTT.